The 27 T cell receptor beta chains listed next were all sequenced from one sample in a study of cytomegalovirus exposure and HLA in healthy donors. PCR employed 60 Vbeta and 13 Jbeta primers. Profiled with immunoSEQ multiplex PCR; TCRdb holds only in-frame clones, not every one. The table shows about 170,000 clones, with 70% to 85% occurring only once. Sequencing was performed on PBMCs. The receptors originated from a human donor in good health.

This chain links TRBV19 with TRBJ1-1, with D unresolved. Germline values: CDR1 LNHDA, CDR2 SQIVND (reference sequence). The CDR3 sequence is 12 residues long. Between the trimmed V and J ends, which lost 4 bases and 0 bases, there was a span of 3 bases. CDR3 loop: CASSTLNTEAFF. The CDR3 DNA reads TGTGCCAGTAGTACCTTGAACACTGAAGCTTTCTTT.

The chain has TRBV7-9 and TRBJ1-4; D uncertain. CDR1 is SEHNR and CDR2 is FQNEAQ in the germline V gene (reference sequence). There are 15 residues in the CDR3. V was cut by 2 bases and J by 3 bases, with 10 bases left in between. CDR3 nucleotide sequence: TGTGCCAGCAGCTTACAAGTTGGAGCTAATGAAAAACTGTTTTTT. Protein: CASSLQVGANEKLFF.

This clone was recorded a few times. One junction end does not reproduce the germline sequence, and a read error may be involved. The V and J genes are TRBV5-1 and TRBJ2-2; a weak D match, TRBD1 (5 bases). This CDR3 has 14 residues. Germline V gene data show CDR1 as SGHRS and CDR2 as YFSETQ. The CDR3 sequence: CASSLVDSTRELFF. In DNA, the CDR3 is TGCGCCAGCAGCTTGGTCGACAGCACCCGGGAGCTGTTTTTT.

The chain is built from TRBV7-6 and TRBJ2-5, with D perhaps matching TRBD1 (6 bases). Germline values: CDR1 SGHVS, CDR2 FNYEAQ. CDR3 length: 13 residues. The ends were cut back, 0 bases at V and 4 bases at J, with 6 bases in the middle. CDR3 nucleotides: TGTGCCAGCAGCTTAGCCAGGGGAGAGACCCAGTACTTC. This gives the protein CASSLARGETQYF.

This chain links TRBV5-1 with TRBJ2-7; 9 bases are shared with TRBD1. The V gene's germline CDR1 is SGHRS and CDR2 YFSETQ. The CDR3 runs to 14 residues. The V and J ends lost 3 bases and 3 bases, in that order; junction bases with no gene match: 4. The CDR3 loop is CASSYPGQGYEQYF. CDR3 in DNA: TGCGCCAGCAGCTACCCGGGACAGGGCTACGAGCAGTACTTC.

The sample holds a few counts of this clone. J is TRBJ1-1 and V is TRBV27; D is unresolved. In germline, CDR1 is MNHEY, CDR2 SMNVEV (reference sequence). The CDR3 spans 15 residues. Trimming shortened V by 5 bases and J by 5 bases, and 18 bases separated the two germline ends. CDR3 amino acids: CASSLAVTAVTEAFF. The CDR3 nucleotides are TGTGCCAGCAGTCTCGCCGTGACTGCGGTGACTGAAGCTTTCTTT.

V and J are TRBV6-5 and TRBJ1-1; D not certain. This CDR3 spans 15 amino acids. V was pared by 4 bases and J by 4 bases, with 16 bases between. Germline CDR1 reads MNHEY; CDR2 reads SVGAGI. The CDR3 DNA follows: TGTGCCAGCAGTTTGTATAGGCAGGCAGGCACTGAAGCTTTCTTT. As protein: CASSLYRQAGTEAFF.

This chain connects TRBV11-2 to TRBJ1-3; no definite D call. CDR1 is SGHAT, CDR2 FQNNGV, per germline. The CDR3 extends over 15 amino acids. Trimming took off 3 bases at V and 0 bases at J, with 9 bases between the two ends. The CDR3 sequence is CASSFLRASGNTIYF. The CDR3 bases are TGTGCCAGCAGCTTTTTAAGAGCCTCTGGAAACACCATATATTTT. Full variable domain (rest looked up from reference TRBV11-2 and TRBJ1-3): EAGVAQSPRYKIIEKRQSVAFWCNPISGHATLYWYQQILGQGPKLLIQFQNNGVVDDSQLPKDRFSAERLKGVDSTLKIQPAKLEDSAVYLCASSFLRASGNTIYFGEGSWLTVV.

This chain connects TRBV6-6 to TRBJ2-5; tentatively, D is TRBD2 (5 bases). The CDR3 runs 15 residues. The germline V gene encodes CDR1 MNHNY and CDR2 SVGAGI (reference sequence). V lost 0 bases and J 3 bases, leaving 11 bases between the germline ends. The CDR3 loop reads CASSYSTGAEETQYF. The CDR3 nucleotides read TGTGCCAGCAGTTACTCGACCGGAGCGGAAGAGACCCAGTACTTC.

The V call is TRBV2, the J call TRBJ2-3; D is ambiguous. Trimming stripped 5 bases from V and 4 bases from J, with 7 bases between. This CDR3 is 12 amino acids long. The V gene's germline CDR1 is SNHLY and CDR2 FYNNEI. This CDR3 is CASSLYSDTQYF. The CDR3 coding sequence is TGTGCCAGCAGTCTTTACTCAGATACGCAGTATTTT.

This clone was detected a few times. J is TRBJ1-2 and V is TRBV5-6, with D perhaps TRBD1 (6 bases). Germline loops: CDR1 SGHDT, CDR2 YYEEEE. V shed 2 bases and J shed 6 bases, with 17 bases lying between them. The CDR3 has 15 amino acids. The CDR3 bases are TGTGCCAGCAGCTTCGTGGGGGCCGGGTTAGATGGCTACACCTTC. This codes for CASSFVGAGLDGYTF. Combining the CDR3 with reference TRBV5-6 and TRBJ1-2 gives the whole variable domain DAGVTQSPTHLIKTRGQQVTLRCSPKSGHDTVSWYQQALGQGPQFIFQYYEEEERQRGNFPDRFSGHQFPNYSSELNVNALLLGDSALYLCASSFVGAGLDGYTFGSGTRLTVV.

This chain links TRBV5-1 with TRBJ1-2; TRBD1 is a possible D gene (5 bases). Germline loops: CDR1 SGHRS, CDR2 YFSETQ. The ends were cut back, 3 bases at V and 7 bases at J, with 22 bases in the middle. This CDR3 is built from 16 residues. In DNA form, the CDR3 reads TGCGCCAGCAGCTCCGGGGGAACGGGGACGGCTAGTGGCTACACCTTC. Protein: CASSSGGTGTASGYTF.

This clone has a handful of counts. V usage is TRBV19 and J usage is TRBJ1-4; the D gene is possibly TRBD1 (5 bases). CDR1 and CDR2 (germline): LNHDA, SQIVND (reference sequence). Trimming shortened V by 3 bases and J by 8 bases, and 10 bases separated the two germline ends. The CDR3 runs to 13 residues. The chain's CDR3 is CASSMGKGEKLFF. The DNA for the CDR3 is TGTGCCAGTAGTATGGGTAAGGGGGAAAAACTGTTTTTT. Drawing the rest from reference TRBV19 and TRBJ1-4, the complete variable domain is DGGITQSPKYLFRKEGQNVTLSCEQNLNHDAMYWYRQDPGQGLRLIYYSQIVNDFQKGDIAEGYSVSREKKESFPLTVTSAQKNPTAFYLCASSMGKGEKLFFGSGTQLSVL.

The CDR3 here is CSVPQGVQPQHF. The CDR3 DNA follows: TGCAGCGTTCCCCAGGGGGTTCAGCCCCAGCATTTT. The rearrangement joins TRBV29-1 to TRBJ1-5, with 7 bases fitting TRBD1. The V gene's germline CDR1 is SQVTM and CDR2 ANQGSEA. The ends lost 5 bases at V and 6 bases at J; junction bases unmatched: 4. This CDR3 is built from 12 residues.

The CDR3 DNA sequence: TGTGCCAGCAGCTTGGGTATAGCTTTGACCCAGTACTTC. Protein: CASSLGIALTQYF. The gene calls are TRBV5-6 and TRBJ2-5; no firm D call. Germline V gene sequence: CDR1 SGHDT, CDR2 YYEEEE. Trimming left V 0 bases short and J 7 bases short, with 10 bases between. The CDR3 is 13 residues long.

The chain has TRBV4-1 and TRBJ2-7; 10 nucleotides line up with TRBD1. The germline V gene encodes CDR1 MGHRA and CDR2 YSYEKL. This CDR3 is built from 14 residues. Trimming at V came to 4 bases and at J to 4 bases, leaving 4 bases not matched to a gene. CDR3 amino acids: CASSLPGQGYEQYF. Here the CDR3 DNA reads TGCGCCAGCAGCCTACCGGGACAGGGGTACGAGCAGTACTTC.

The chain recombines TRBV28 with TRBJ2-3, with TRBD1 matching 7 bases. Germline values: CDR1 MDHEN, CDR2 SYDVKM. The J segment lost 5 bases and the V segment lost 6 bases, leaving 14 bases of the junction unmatched. The CDR3 sequence is 16 residues long. The CDR3, as DNA: TGTGCCAGCAGCACAACAGCAGGGGGATGGAAAGATACGCAGTATTTT. As protein: CASSTTAGGWKDTQYF.

This chain joins TRBV7-9 and TRBJ1-6; perhaps TRBD1 as D (6 bases). Per germline, CDR1 SEHNR and CDR2 FQNEAQ (reference sequence). V lost 5 bases and J 6 bases, leaving 11 bases between the germline ends. This CDR3 spans 14 amino acids. This chain's CDR3 is CASSPDSSNSPLHF. In nucleotides, the CDR3 is TGTGCCAGCAGCCCGGACAGCAGTAATTCACCCCTCCACTTT.

The chain employs TRBV11-2 and TRBJ2-5; TRBD1 might be the D (6 bases). V shed 1 base and J shed 3 bases, with 12 bases lying between them. Germline V CDR1 and CDR2: SGHAT, FQNNGV. The CDR3 totals 15 residues. CDR3 bases: TGTGCCAGCAGCTTAGGCCGGGACAACGAAGAGACCCAGTACTTC. Protein product: CASSLGRDNEETQYF.

The CDR3: CASSPIQGATDYGYTF. In nucleotides, the CDR3 is TGTGCCAGCTCACCTATACAGGGGGCAACGGACTATGGCTACACCTTC. This chain connects TRBV18 to TRBJ1-2; 9 bases line up with TRBD1. J gave up 3 bases and V 3 bases, and 8 bases lay outside the gene matches. Per the germline V gene, CDR1 is KGHSH and CDR2 is LQKENI. The CDR3 is made up of 16 amino acids.

This clone was seen more than once but under ten times. The V call is TRBV29-1, the J call TRBJ2-5; TRBD1 agrees at 8 bases. Trimming cost V 7 bases and J 4 bases; bases outside gene matches: 8. The CDR3 is 13 residues long. Germline lookup yields CDR1 SQVTM and CDR2 ANQGSEA. CDR3 amino acids: CSGGQGRGETQYF. The CDR3 DNA reads as TGCAGCGGAGGACAGGGAAGAGGAGAGACCCAGTACTTC.

The chain's CDR3 is CASSKGETGDTGELFF. The CDR3 nucleotides are TGTGCCAGCAGCAAAGGGGAGACAGGGGACACCGGGGAGCTGTTTTTT. The chain carries TRBV21-1 and TRBJ2-2; the DNA was not used to check the table's D call, TRBD1. TRBV21-1 is flagged as a pseudogene. This CDR3 spans 16 amino acids.

The chain combines TRBV6-6 with TRBJ1-1; 7 positions match TRBD1. The CDR3 runs 15 residues. Germline V gene sequence: CDR1 MNHNY, CDR2 SVGAGI (reference sequence). V lost 3 bases and J lost 1; bases outside the gene matches: 5. CDR3 bases: TGTGCCAGCAGTTATGATAGGACAGGGAACACTGAAGCTTTCTTT. As protein: CASSYDRTGNTEAFF.

V gene TRBV15 combines with J gene TRBJ2-7, with 8 positions matching TRBD1. The CDR3 length is 16 residues. CDR1 is LNHNV, CDR2 YYDKDF, per germline (reference sequence). V shed 1 base, J shed 2 bases, and the junction held 7 bases outside the gene matches. The CDR3 here is CATSRAGQGTTYEQYF. The CDR3 coding sequence is TGTGCCACCAGCAGAGCCGGACAGGGAACAACCTACGAGCAGTACTTC. Combining the CDR3 with reference TRBV15 and TRBJ2-7 gives the whole variable domain DAMVIQNPRYQVTQFGKPVTLSCSQTLNHNVMYWYQQKSSQAPKLLFHYYDKDFNNEADTPDNFQSRRPNTSFCFLDIRSPGLGDTAMYLCATSRAGQGTTYEQYFGPGTRLTVT.

The chain uses TRBV11-2 and TRBJ2-7, with D tentatively TRBD1 (6 bases). V was clipped by 1 base and J by 1 base, with 14 bases between them. Germline CDR1 is SGHAT and CDR2 is FQNNGV. The CDR3 is made up of 16 amino acids. CDR3: CASSLALTRGSYEQYF. The CDR3, as DNA: TGTGCCAGCAGCTTAGCCTTAACCAGGGGATCCTACGAGCAGTACTTC.

This clone was found a few times. The rearrangement links TRBV1 to TRBJ2-1; TRBD1 reflects the table's D call only, with no check against the DNA. TRBV1 is an annotated pseudogene. The length of the CDR3 is 15 residues. In DNA form, the CDR3 reads TGCACCAGCACGTCACGGCAGGGGGCCATCCATGAGCAGTTCTTC. Translation: CTSTSRQGAIHEQFF.

CDR3 protein: CASSQETGNRGEQYF. In nucleotides, the CDR3 is TGCGCCAGCAGCCAAGAAACTGGGAACAGGGGCGAGCAGTACTTC. This chain links TRBV4-1 with TRBJ2-7; 7 bases agree with TRBD1. In germline, CDR1 is MGHRA, CDR2 YSYEKL. V lost 0 bases, J lost 6 bases, and 8 bases stayed unmatched. The CDR3 runs 15 residues.